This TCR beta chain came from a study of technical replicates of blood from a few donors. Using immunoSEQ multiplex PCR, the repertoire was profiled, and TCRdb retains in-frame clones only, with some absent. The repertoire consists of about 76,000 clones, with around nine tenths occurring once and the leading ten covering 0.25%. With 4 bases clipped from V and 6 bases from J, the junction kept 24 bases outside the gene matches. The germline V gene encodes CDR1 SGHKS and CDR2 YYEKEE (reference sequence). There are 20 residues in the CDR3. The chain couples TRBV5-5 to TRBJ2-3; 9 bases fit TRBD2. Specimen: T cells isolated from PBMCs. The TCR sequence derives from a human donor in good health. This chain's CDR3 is CASSRILIAGVSSTEDTQYF. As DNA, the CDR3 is TGTGCCAGCAGCCGTATATTGATAGCGGGAGTCTCTTCGACAGAGGATACGCAGTATTTT.